A selection of T cell receptor beta chains follows, all from one sample in a study of T cells after yellow fever vaccination. TCRdb re-called the 5' RACE reads through MiXCR, storing one row per CDR3 protein. The sample includes a few hundred thousand distinct CDR3 sequences, around 17% seen only once; the top ten take 17%. The source material was PBMCs, sampled 5 to 6 days after the first yellow fever vaccination. All receptors come from a young man who received the YFV17D yellow fever vaccine. The CDR3 runs from the conserved cysteine through the conserved F or W. The D gene is left open where the match is weak. The size of a clone is reported for some rows only, either as once, few or many, or as a class for expanded clones.

clone_size: few; d_call: NA; j_call: TRBJ2-1; v_call: TRBV3-1; cdr3_nt: TGTGCCAGCAGCCGGCCGGAACGGGGTGAGCAGTTCTTC; cdr3_aa: CASSRPERGEQFF
clone_size: NA; d_call: TRBD2; j_call: TRBJ2-7; v_call: TRBV10-3; cdr3_nt: TGTGCCATCAGTGTAGATTCCGGGACTAGCGGGGGGTATTACGAGCAGTACTTC; cdr3_aa: CAISVDSGTSGGYYEQYF
clone_size: few; d_call: TRBD2; j_call: TRBJ2-3; v_call: TRBV7-9; cdr3_nt: TGTGCCAGCAGCTTGTCTAGCGGGGGGAACGTAGATACGCAGTATTTT; cdr3_aa: CASSLSSGGNVDTQYF
clone_size: NA; d_call: NA; j_call: TRBJ1-2; v_call: TRBV24-1; cdr3_nt: TGTGCCACCGGGACGTCCTATGGCTACACCTTC; cdr3_aa: CATGTSYGYTF
clone_size: many; d_call: NA; j_call: TRBJ2-5; v_call: TRBV12-3/TRBV12-4; cdr3_nt: TGTGCCAGCAGCCTGACTGGGGAGACCCAGTACTTC; cdr3_aa: CASSLTGETQYF
clone_size: NA; d_call: NA; j_call: TRBJ2-1; v_call: TRBV18; cdr3_nt: TGTGCCAGCTCACCAATGGGACCACGTCTATACAATGAGCAGTTCTTC; cdr3_aa: CASSPMGPRLYNEQFF
clone_size: NA; d_call: NA; j_call: TRBJ2-3; v_call: TRBV29-1; cdr3_nt: TGCAGCGTAATAGCTTGGACCGATACGCAGTATTTT; cdr3_aa: CSVIAWTDTQYF
clone_size: NA; d_call: NA; j_call: TRBJ2-2; v_call: TRBV19; cdr3_nt: TGTGCCAGTAGGGGTTCGTCGGCCCGGACCGGGGAGCTGTTTTTT; cdr3_aa: CASRGSSARTGELFF
clone_size: few; d_call: NA; j_call: TRBJ2-1; v_call: TRBV12-3/TRBV12-4; cdr3_nt: TGTGCCAGCAGTTTAGGGGGACCTACGGTACATGAGCAGTTCTTC; cdr3_aa: CASSLGGPTVHEQFF
clone_size: few; d_call: NA; j_call: TRBJ2-3; v_call: TRBV19; cdr3_nt: TGTGCCAGTAGTATCCTAACAGGAACAGATACGCAGTATTTT; cdr3_aa: CASSILTGTDTQYF
clone_size: few; d_call: TRBD1; j_call: TRBJ1-1; v_call: TRBV10-3; cdr3_nt: TGTGCCACTACAGGGGTGGGCACTGAAGCTTTCTTT; cdr3_aa: CATTGVGTEAFF
clone_size: few; d_call: TRBD1; j_call: TRBJ2-5; v_call: TRBV27; cdr3_nt: TGTGCCAGCAGGACAGGGGCTGCCATGGAGACCCAGTACTTC; cdr3_aa: CASRTGAAMETQYF
clone_size: NA; d_call: TRBD2; j_call: TRBJ2-1; v_call: TRBV4-3; cdr3_nt: TGCGCCAGCAGCCAAGATTTAGCGGGGAGTAACAATGAGCAGTTCTTC; cdr3_aa: CASSQDLAGSNNEQFF
clone_size: NA; d_call: NA; j_call: TRBJ1-4; v_call: TRBV2; cdr3_nt: TGTGCATCGACAACTAATGAAAAACTGTTTTTT; cdr3_aa: CASTTNEKLFF
clone_size: NA; d_call: TRBD2; j_call: TRBJ2-3; v_call: TRBV7-9; cdr3_nt: TGTGCCAGCAGCATGCGGGGGGTTGGCGCAGATACGCAGTATTTT; cdr3_aa: CASSMRGVGADTQYF
clone_size: NA; d_call: NA; j_call: TRBJ2-1; v_call: TRBV4-3; cdr3_nt: TGCGCCAGCAGCCAAGATCAACCCAATGAGCAGTTCTTC; cdr3_aa: CASSQDQPNEQFF
clone_size: NA; d_call: NA; j_call: TRBJ2-5; v_call: TRBV11-3; cdr3_nt: TGTGCCAGCAGCCCCGGGACAAAAGAGACCCAGTACTTC; cdr3_aa: CASSPGTKETQYF
clone_size: few; d_call: TRBD1; j_call: TRBJ1-4; v_call: TRBV28; cdr3_nt: TGTGCCAGCAGTTATGGGACAGATCGATCGAGGTCCTTTGAAAAACTGTTTTTT; cdr3_aa: CASSYGTDRSRSFEKLFF
clone_size: few; d_call: NA; j_call: TRBJ2-4; v_call: TRBV5-4; cdr3_nt: TGTGCCAGCAGACAAGACGTAGCCAAAAACATTCAGTACTTC; cdr3_aa: CASRQDVAKNIQYF
clone_size: few; d_call: NA; j_call: TRBJ1-1; v_call: TRBV24-1; cdr3_nt: TGTGCCACCAGAGACAGGTGGAACACTGAAGCTTTCTTT; cdr3_aa: CATRDRWNTEAFF
clone_size: NA; d_call: NA; j_call: TRBJ1-1; v_call: TRBV21-1; cdr3_nt: TGTGCCAGCAGAACCTTCAGGGGAAGTGAAGCTTTCTTT; cdr3_aa: CASRTFRGSEAFF
clone_size: NA; d_call: NA; j_call: TRBJ2-3; v_call: TRBV3-1; cdr3_nt: TGTGCCAGCAGCCAGTCCGACAGGCTCACAGATACGCAGTATTTT; cdr3_aa: CASSQSDRLTDTQYF
clone_size: few; d_call: NA; j_call: TRBJ2-7; v_call: TRBV6-5; cdr3_nt: TGTGCCAGCAGTTACTCGAGGCAAACAGCCCGTTCCTACGAGCAGTACTTC; cdr3_aa: CASSYSRQTARSYEQYF
clone_size: few; d_call: NA; j_call: TRBJ2-2; v_call: TRBV7-8; cdr3_nt: TGTGCCAGCAGCTTAGACAGGGGGGGCGGGGAGCTGTTTTTT; cdr3_aa: CASSLDRGGGELFF
clone_size: NA; d_call: NA; j_call: TRBJ1-2; v_call: TRBV18; cdr3_nt: TGTGCCAGCTCACCACAGGATTCAGGAGGCTACACCTTC; cdr3_aa: CASSPQDSGGYTF
clone_size: few; d_call: NA; j_call: TRBJ1-3; v_call: TRBV10-3; cdr3_nt: TGTGCCATCAGTGACTTCACAGGGTTGGGAAACACCATATATTTT; cdr3_aa: CAISDFTGLGNTIYF
clone_size: NA; d_call: NA; j_call: TRBJ2-1; v_call: TRBV6-6; cdr3_nt: TGTGCCAGCAGTCGATCTCTAGTGAATGAGCAGTTCTTC; cdr3_aa: CASSRSLVNEQFF
clone_size: once; d_call: NA; j_call: TRBJ1-1; v_call: TRBV5-1; cdr3_nt: TGCGCCAGCAGCTTGGTTCCAGGCTCGGGAGCTTTCTTT; cdr3_aa: CASSLVPGSGAFF
clone_size: NA; d_call: NA; j_call: TRBJ2-1; v_call: TRBV11-2; cdr3_nt: TGTGCCAGCAGCCTGAGGCGTAGGGGTTACAATGAGCAGTTCTTC; cdr3_aa: CASSLRRRGYNEQFF
clone_size: few; d_call: NA; j_call: TRBJ2-2; v_call: TRBV28; cdr3_nt: TGTGCCAGCAGTTCTGCCCAACTAGAAACCGGGGAGCTGTTTTTT; cdr3_aa: CASSSAQLETGELFF
clone_size: few; d_call: TRBD1; j_call: TRBJ2-1; v_call: TRBV7-6; cdr3_nt: TGTGCCAGCAGCCCAAACCCCGACAGGGGGCCGGATGAGCAGTTCTTC; cdr3_aa: CASSPNPDRGPDEQFF
clone_size: few; d_call: NA; j_call: TRBJ2-7; v_call: TRBV6-2/TRBV6-3; cdr3_nt: TGTGCCAGCAGCCCTACAGGGTCCTTCGAGCAGTACTTC; cdr3_aa: CASSPTGSFEQYF
clone_size: NA; d_call: TRBD2; j_call: TRBJ2-7; v_call: TRBV9; cdr3_nt: TGTGCCAGCAGCTCGACTAGCGGGCAGCGCCTCGACGAGCAGTACTTC; cdr3_aa: CASSSTSGQRLDEQYF
clone_size: NA; d_call: NA; j_call: TRBJ2-1; v_call: TRBV30; cdr3_nt: TGTGCCTGGAGTCTTACCCCCGGACTACAATCTGAGCAGTTCTTC; cdr3_aa: CAWSLTPGLQSEQFF
clone_size: few; d_call: NA; j_call: TRBJ2-3; v_call: TRBV20-1; cdr3_nt: TGCAGTGCTAGAGATCGGAGGGGGCGCACAGATACGCAGTATTTT; cdr3_aa: CSARDRRGRTDTQYF
clone_size: NA; d_call: NA; j_call: TRBJ2-7; v_call: TRBV4-1; cdr3_nt: TGCGCCAGCAGCCAAGATTACAGCTCTTCCTACGAGCAGTACTTC; cdr3_aa: CASSQDYSSSYEQYF
clone_size: few; d_call: TRBD2; j_call: TRBJ2-4; v_call: TRBV4-1; cdr3_nt: TGCGCCAGCAGCCAAACAGCGGGGGGGACCAAAAACATTCAGTACTTC; cdr3_aa: CASSQTAGGTKNIQYF
clone_size: few; d_call: TRBD2; j_call: TRBJ2-5; v_call: TRBV3-1; cdr3_nt: TGTGCCAGCAGCCCCCCGGCGGGGGGTCGGGAGACCCAGTACTTC; cdr3_aa: CASSPPAGGRETQYF
clone_size: NA; d_call: TRBD1; j_call: TRBJ2-7; v_call: TRBV7-6; cdr3_nt: TGTGCCAGCAGCCCCGGGACAGCCAAACCATCCTACGAGCAGTACTTC; cdr3_aa: CASSPGTAKPSYEQYF
clone_size: few; d_call: NA; j_call: TRBJ1-6; v_call: TRBV6-5; cdr3_nt: TGTGCCAGCACCCCGGGGGACACGACTTACTCACCCCTCCACTTT; cdr3_aa: CASTPGDTTYSPLHF
clone_size: NA; d_call: NA; j_call: TRBJ1-1; v_call: TRBV28; cdr3_nt: TGTGCCAGCAGTTTTTGGGGTTCGGGGGGGCGAGGCACTGAAGCTTTCTTT; cdr3_aa: CASSFWGSGGRGTEAFF
clone_size: NA; d_call: TRBD1; j_call: TRBJ2-5; v_call: TRBV12-3/TRBV12-4; cdr3_nt: TGTGCCAGCAGTTGGGCAGGGGGATCTCGGGAGACCCAGTACTTC; cdr3_aa: CASSWAGGSRETQYF
clone_size: NA; d_call: TRBD2; j_call: TRBJ2-2; v_call: TRBV12-3/TRBV12-4; cdr3_nt: TGTGCCAGCAGTTTTTCCCGGGGGGTCGGGGAGCTGTTTTTT; cdr3_aa: CASSFSRGVGELFF
clone_size: few; d_call: TRBD1; j_call: TRBJ2-7; v_call: TRBV12-3/TRBV12-4; cdr3_nt: TGTGCCAGCACCGCGAGACAGGGGGCCTACGAGCAGTACTTC; cdr3_aa: CASTARQGAYEQYF
clone_size: few; d_call: TRBD1; j_call: TRBJ2-2; v_call: TRBV24-1; cdr3_nt: TGTGCCACCAGACCTACAGGGGGCAAGGCCGGGGAGCTGTTTTTT; cdr3_aa: CATRPTGGKAGELFF
clone_size: NA; d_call: TRBD2; j_call: TRBJ2-1; v_call: TRBV19; cdr3_nt: TGTGCCAGTAGTAACAGGGTTAGCGGGGGGGCAAATGAGCAGTTCTTC; cdr3_aa: CASSNRVSGGANEQFF
clone_size: NA; d_call: TRBD1; j_call: TRBJ2-5; v_call: TRBV12-3/TRBV12-4; cdr3_nt: TGTGCCAGCAGTTTAGGTCCAGGGGGTGCTGAGACCCAGTACTTC; cdr3_aa: CASSLGPGGAETQYF
clone_size: many; d_call: NA; j_call: TRBJ1-6; v_call: TRBV12-3/TRBV12-4; cdr3_nt: TGTGCCAGCAGTTTACCAAGACCTAATTCACCCCTCCACTTT; cdr3_aa: CASSLPRPNSPLHF
clone_size: NA; d_call: TRBD1; j_call: TRBJ2-7; v_call: TRBV7-3; cdr3_nt: TGTGCCAGCAGCCGGTCCGGGACAGGGAATCAGCAGTACTTC; cdr3_aa: CASSRSGTGNQQYF
clone_size: many; d_call: NA; j_call: TRBJ1-2; v_call: TRBV6-6; cdr3_nt: TGTGCCAGCAGACTACAGGGCCCCTATGGCTACACCTTC; cdr3_aa: CASRLQGPYGYTF
clone_size: NA; d_call: TRBD2; j_call: TRBJ2-5; v_call: TRBV20-1; cdr3_nt: TGCAGTGCACCAGCGGGGGGAAACCAAGAGACCCAGTACTTC; cdr3_aa: CSAPAGGNQETQYF
clone_size: NA; d_call: NA; j_call: TRBJ2-5; v_call: TRBV4-3; cdr3_nt: TGCGCCAGCAGCCAAGGGGCCCTCCGGGGGCGGGTGGAGACCCAGTACTTC; cdr3_aa: CASSQGALRGRVETQYF
clone_size: few; d_call: TRBD1; j_call: TRBJ1-4; v_call: TRBV28; cdr3_nt: TGTGCCAGCAGCCCAAACGACAGGGTCCCCATCTGGATAAATGAAAAACTGTTTTTT; cdr3_aa: CASSPNDRVPIWINEKLFF
clone_size: many; d_call: NA; j_call: TRBJ1-1; v_call: TRBV5-1; cdr3_nt: TGCGCCAGCAGCTCCTGGTCCTTGGGCTCCACTGAAGCTTTCTTT; cdr3_aa: CASSSWSLGSTEAFF
clone_size: few; d_call: NA; j_call: TRBJ1-4; v_call: TRBV18; cdr3_nt: TGTGCCAGCTCACTCCCAAGTCCAGGAGGAGAAAAACTGTTTTTT; cdr3_aa: CASSLPSPGGEKLFF
clone_size: NA; d_call: NA; j_call: TRBJ1-4; v_call: TRBV12-3/TRBV12-4; cdr3_nt: TGTGCCAGCAGTTTATACAGCGGTTATAATGAAAAACTGTTTTTT; cdr3_aa: CASSLYSGYNEKLFF
clone_size: NA; d_call: NA; j_call: TRBJ2-5; v_call: TRBV5-1; cdr3_nt: TGCGCCAGCAGCTTAATGACTGAAGCGGAGACCCAGTACTTC; cdr3_aa: CASSLMTEAETQYF
clone_size: NA; d_call: TRBD2; j_call: TRBJ2-1; v_call: TRBV2; cdr3_nt: TGTGCCAGCAGGGGGACTAGCGGGGGGCTGGAGCAGTTCTTC; cdr3_aa: CASRGTSGGLEQFF